The subject of this entry is one TCR beta chain. Its antigen remains unknown. The sample originates from a study of vaccination and CD4 T cells after COVID-19. Study as a whole: Cells were stimulated with overlapping spike peptide pools from SARS-CoV-2, HCoV-NL63, HCoV-OC43 and HCoV-229E.

The Oncomine TCR Beta short-read assay sequenced DNA from cultured CD4+ T cells. MiXCR, run by TCRdb on the PCR reads, gives a single entry per CDR3 protein. This table has more than 15,000 distinct CDR3 sequences, about 44% appearing once. Treatment here: roughly 11-day PBMC culture with coronavirus spike peptide pools or control peptides (ViraFEST assay). The CDR3 consists of 15 residues. Between the trimmed V and J ends, which lost 2 bases and 6 bases, there was a span of 18 bases. Germline V gene data show CDR1 as DFQATT and CDR2 as SNEGSKA (reference sequence). This sequence was found in a human donor who had recovered from COVID-19. The rearrangement joins TRBV20-1 to TRBJ2-3; a weak D match, TRBD2 (5 bases). Sequencing was done on a sample of CD4+ T cells from blood, cultured in vitro. CDR3 DNA: TGCAGTGCTAGAATCTCGGGATTAATACCGGATACGCAGTATTTT. Its translation: CSARISGLIPDTQYF.